Presented here are 27 T cell receptor beta chains from one specimen sequenced in a study of shared clonotypes between healthy human individuals. Only CD45RO-negative cells positively selected for CCR7 counted as naive CD8 cells, so terminally differentiated effector memory CD45RA+ cells were excluded. The data were produced by immunoSEQ multiplex PCR, yet TCRdb's version contains in-frame clones alone and is incomplete. The sample lists about 2.2 million clones, approximately 94% seen once, with 1.5% to 2% in the top ten. Input material: naive CD8+ T cells from PBMCs. The receptors were sampled from a young man in good health. Some clones in this sample may be carry-over from other donors' samples.

The chain has TRBV6-1 and TRBJ2-1; 10 bases align to TRBD1. CDR3 length equals 15 residues. The germline CDR1 and CDR2 sequences are MNHNS and SASEGT. With 6 bases clipped from V and 6 bases from J, the junction kept 8 bases outside the gene matches. The CDR3 coding sequence is TGTGCCAGCAGCCTTTGGGACAGGGGTTCCAATGAGCAGTTCTTC. Amino acid sequence: CASSLWDRGSNEQFF.

The rearrangement uses TRBV29-1 and TRBJ1-2, with 7 bases lining up with TRBD1. The CDR3 spans 17 residues. V shed 1 base and J 4 bases; nucleotides not matched to a gene: 15. Germline V lookup: CDR1 SQVTM, CDR2 ANQGSEA. DNA of the CDR3: TGCAGCGTTGAAGTCCCGGGACAGCAACCAGGGGGCTATGGCTACACCTTC. Protein sequence: CSVEVPGQQPGGYGYTF.

The genes are TRBV28 and TRBJ2-1; 7 positions match TRBD1. Germline V gives CDR1 MDHEN, CDR2 SYDVKM. CDR3 length equals 16 residues. The ends lost 5 bases at V and 4 bases at J; junction bases unmatched: 11. CDR3 sequence: CASSPQGGGLYNEQFF. As DNA, the CDR3 is TGTGCCAGCAGTCCCCAAGGGGGCGGCCTATACAATGAGCAGTTCTTC.

The CDR3 DNA reads TGCGCCAGATCGCGATGTCCTGGCGGGACTTCCTACGAGCAGTACTTC. Translated, it gives CARSRCPGGTSYEQYF. The V call is TRBV10-1, the J call TRBJ2-7; TRBD2 is a possible D gene (6 bases). The CDR3 extends over 16 amino acids. V was clipped by 9 bases and J by 1 base, with 22 bases between them. CDR1 is WNHNN, CDR2 SYGVQD, per germline (reference sequence).

This chain uses TRBV7-2 with TRBJ1-1; D not certain. Trimming stripped 2 bases from V and 1 base from J, with 11 bases between. Germline V CDR1 and CDR2: SGHTA, FQGNSA. This CDR3 region has 15 residues. The CDR3 DNA reads as TGTGCCAGCAGCTTATCCCGGGATACGAACACTGAAGCTTTCTTT. Protein sequence: CASSLSRDTNTEAFF.

DNA of the CDR3: TGTGCCAGCAGCGTAAAGAGTTCGGGGGTTTTCTCTGGGGCCAACGTCCTGACTTTC. This sequence encodes CASSVKSSGVFSGANVLTF. The chain recombines TRBV9 with TRBJ2-6; weak D call: TRBD2 (6 bases). Germline lookup yields CDR1 SGDLS and CDR2 YYNGEE. V was shortened by 1 base and J by 0 bases, with 17 bases between the two germline ends. This CDR3 has 19 amino acids. The whole variable domain, filled in from reference TRBV9 and TRBJ2-6, reads DSGVTQTPKHLITATGQRVTLRCSPRSGDLSVYWYQQSLDQGLQFLIQYYNGEERAKGNILERFSAQQFPDLHSELNLSSLELGDSALYFCASSVKSSGVFSGANVLTFGAGSRLTVL.

J is TRBJ2-7 and V is TRBV19; D gene uncertain. Trimming pared 5 bases from V and 5 bases from J, leaving 19 bases between. In germline, CDR1 is LNHDA, CDR2 SQIVND (reference sequence). This CDR3 has 15 amino acids. The CDR3 bases are TGTGCCAGTAGTGTCCCGATCATACATCGACACGAGCAGTACTTC. Amino acid sequence: CASSVPIIHRHEQYF.

This clone has a single count. The chain carries TRBV7-2 and TRBJ2-1; possibly TRBD1 or TRBD2 for D (5 bases each). The V end lost 4 bases, the J end lost 4 bases, and 14 bases lay between the germline ends. The CDR3 is 15 amino acids. CDR1 and CDR2 from the germline V gene are SGHTA and FQGNSA. CDR3 sequence: CASSSRVSGYNEQFF. The CDR3 DNA sequence: TGTGCCAGCAGCTCCAGGGTTTCGGGGTACAATGAGCAGTTCTTC.

The chain has TRBV27 and TRBJ2-7; TRBD1 is a possible D gene (6 bases). This CDR3 contains 16 residues. CDR1 and CDR2 from the germline V gene are MNHEY and SMNVEV (reference sequence). Trimming stripped 5 bases from V and 3 bases from J, with 20 bases between. The CDR3 loop reads CASSLEGGRTHYEQYF. The CDR3 DNA reads as TGTGCCAGCAGTCTGGAAGGGGGACGGACGCACTACGAGCAGTACTTC.

On this clone: The sample contains more than one DNA sequence encoding this CDR3. The chain couples TRBV7-9 to TRBJ1-1; D uncertain. Germline assignment: CDR1 SEHNR and CDR2 FQNEAQ (reference sequence). V shed 5 bases and J shed 0 bases, with 7 bases lying between them. This CDR3 has 13 amino acids. CDR3 sequence reads: CASSQSLNTEAFF. The CDR3 nucleotides are TGTGCCAGCAGCCAATCATTGAACACTGAAGCTTTCTTT. Full variable domain (rest looked up from reference TRBV7-9 and TRBJ1-1): DTGVSQNPRHKITKRGQNVTFRCDPISEHNRLYWYRQTLGQGPEFLTYFQNEAQLEKSRLLSDRFSAERPKGSFSTLEIQRTEQGDSAMYLCASSQSLNTEAFFGQGTRLTVV.

In this sample, this clone turned up once. This rearrangement joins TRBV27 to TRBJ2-1; 7 bases align to TRBD2. The V and J ends lost 4 bases and 9 bases, in that order; junction bases with no gene match: 6. Germline V gene data show CDR1 as MNHEY and CDR2 as SMNVEV (reference sequence). The CDR3 is 13 amino acids. This CDR3 is CASSSRTSAEQFF. The CDR3 region has the DNA TGTGCCAGCAGTTCTCGCACTAGCGCTGAGCAGTTCTTC.

This chain joins TRBV27 and TRBJ1-1, with 7 bases aligning to TRBD1. CDR1 is MNHEY, CDR2 SMNVEV, per germline (reference sequence). J was trimmed by 0 bases and V by 2 bases; bases with no gene match: 9. The CDR3 totals 17 residues. In DNA, the CDR3 is TGTGCCAGCAGTTTAAGGGGGCGCGGTCAAATGAACACTGAAGCTTTCTTT. Amino acid sequence: CASSLRGRGQMNTEAFF.

This rearrangement joins TRBV5-5 to TRBJ2-3, with 8 bases identical to TRBD2. V lost 4 bases to trimming and J lost 0 bases; unmatched junction nucleotides: 13. Germline-derived CDR1 and CDR2 are SGHKS and YYEKEE (reference sequence). The CDR3 is 18 residues long. CDR3: CASSTGTRTSLSTDTQYF. In nucleotides, the CDR3 is TGTGCCAGCAGCACCGGGACTAGAACCTCTCTGAGCACAGATACGCAGTATTTT. Filled out from reference TRBV5-5 and TRBJ2-3, the complete variable domain reads DAGVTQSPTHLIKTRGQQVTLRCSPISGHKSVSWYQQVLGQGPQFIFQYYEKEERGRGNFPDRFSARQFPNYSSELNVNALLLGDSALYLCASSTGTRTSLSTDTQYFGPGTRLTVL.

This chain connects TRBV14 to TRBJ2-3, with TRBD2 identical over 10 bases. V dropped 3 bases and J dropped 1; count of bases not matched to a gene: 4. The CDR3 totals 16 residues. The V gene's germline CDR1 is SGHDN and CDR2 FVKESK. This CDR3 reads CASSHLGTSGTDTQYF. CDR3 sequence (DNA): TGTGCCAGCAGCCACCTCGGGACTAGCGGCACAGATACGCAGTATTTT. Using reference TRBV14 and TRBJ2-3 for the parts outside the CDR3, the full variable domain is EAGVTQFPSHSVIEKGQTVTLRCDPISGHDNLYWYRRVMGKEIKFLLHFVKESKQDESGMPNNRFLAERTGGTYSTLKVQPAELEDSGVYFCASSHLGTSGTDTQYFGPGTRLTVL.

The chain has TRBV7-2 and TRBJ2-5; 7 nucleotides align to TRBD1. The CDR3 length is 18 residues. Germline V lookup: CDR1 SGHTA, CDR2 FQGNSA. J lost 2 bases, V lost 3 bases, and 15 bases had no gene match. The CDR3 is CASSFEFTGDSLQETQYF. The CDR3 DNA sequence: TGTGCCAGCAGCTTCGAGTTCACAGGGGATTCTTTACAAGAGACCCAGTACTTC.

The J gene is TRBJ2-3, the V gene TRBV9; 7 bases fit TRBD2. The CDR3 covers 15 residues. Germline V gene lookup returns CDR1 SGDLS and CDR2 YYNGEE. The ends lost 2 bases at V and 1 base at J; junction bases unmatched: 4. The CDR3 protein is CASSVSSGRTDTQYF. The CDR3 nucleotides are TGTGCCAGCAGCGTCTCTAGCGGACGCACAGATACGCAGTATTTT.

V and J are TRBV27 and TRBJ2-2, with D possibly being TRBD1 (7 bases). The CDR3 totals 16 residues. CDR1 is MNHEY, CDR2 SMNVEV, per germline (reference sequence). Deletions cut 5 bases from V and 3 bases from J, with 16 bases between. The CDR3 DNA reads TGTGCCAGCAGTACGCGGGACAGCGGAGACACCGGGGAGCTGTTTTTT. It specifies CASSTRDSGDTGELFF.

The chain carries TRBV6-5 and TRBJ1-1, with TRBD1 matching over 7 bases. V gave up 2 bases and J gave up 5 bases; unmatched junction bases: 2. This CDR3 contains 13 residues. CDR1 is MNHEY, CDR2 SVGAGI, per germline. The CDR3: CASSYDRVTEAFF. The CDR3 DNA reads TGTGCCAGCAGTTACGACAGGGTTACTGAAGCTTTCTTT.

The chain joins TRBV4-3 to TRBJ2-3; TRBD2 agrees at 9 bases. Unmatched junction bases numbered 14, after V lost 1 base and J lost 3 bases. The CDR3 extends over 19 amino acids. Germline values: CDR1 LGHNA, CDR2 YSLEER. CDR3 region: CASSQVLDPSGGPTDTQYF. CDR3 DNA: TGCGCCAGCAGCCAAGTACTAGACCCCAGCGGGGGGCCAACAGATACGCAGTATTTT.

The V gene is TRBV9, the J gene TRBJ2-1; weak D call: TRBD2 (5 bases). Trimming shortened V by 4 bases and J by 8 bases, and 10 bases separated the two germline ends. The CDR3 has 12 amino acids. The germline gives CDR1 SGDLS, CDR2 YYNGEE. In nucleotides, the CDR3 is TGTGCCAGCAGCCGGAGGTGGGATGAGCAGTTCTTC. Protein: CASSRRWDEQFF. Drawing the rest from reference TRBV9 and TRBJ2-1, the complete variable domain is DSGVTQTPKHLITATGQRVTLRCSPRSGDLSVYWYQQSLDQGLQFLIQYYNGEERAKGNILERFSAQQFPDLHSELNLSSLELGDSALYFCASSRRWDEQFFGPGTRLTVL.

The chain couples TRBV6-1 to TRBJ2-7; a possible D gene is TRBD1 (5 bases). Germline CDR1 and CDR2: MNHNS and SASEGT. The CDR3 has 14 residues. With 0 bases removed from V and 4 bases from J, the gap between germline ends came to 10 bases. CDR3 DNA sequence: TGTGCCAGCAGTGAAGCTGGCACAGGTTACGAGCAGTACTTC. Amino acid sequence: CASSEAGTGYEQYF.

This clone was seen just once. Other DNA sequences in the sample encode the same CDR3. The chain carries TRBV6-5 and TRBJ1-4; D uncertain. Looked up from germline, CDR1 is MNHEY and CDR2 is SVGAGI. This CDR3 has 15 residues. Trimming took off 2 bases at V and 0 bases at J, with 7 bases between the two ends. The CDR3 spells CASSYGGTTNEKLFF. As DNA, the CDR3 is TGTGCCAGCAGTTACGGAGGCACAACTAATGAAAAACTGTTTTTT.

This chain links TRBV7-9 with TRBJ2-3; D is unclear. Trimming shortened V by 5 bases and J by 3 bases, and 21 bases separated the two germline ends. This CDR3 region has 17 residues. Germline-derived CDR1 and CDR2 are SEHNR and FQNEAQ (reference sequence). The CDR3 nucleotides are TGTGCCAGCAGCGAACAAGACGGGTGGGGAAGGACAGATACGCAGTATTTT. Protein sequence: CASSEQDGWGRTDTQYF.

This rearrangement joins TRBV5-1 to TRBJ1-1; 11 bases are a match to TRBD1. V shed 3 bases, J shed 5 bases, and the junction held 9 bases outside the gene matches. This CDR3 has 16 amino acids. In germline, CDR1 is SGHRS, CDR2 YFSETQ. CDR3 in DNA: TGCGCCAGCAGCTCGGGCCCCGGGACAGGGGGTACTGAAGCTTTCTTT. Amino acids: CASSSGPGTGGTEAFF.

This clone was observed once. The rearrangement uses TRBV9 and TRBJ1-5; 10 nucleotides align to TRBD1. The CDR3 covers 16 residues. V dropped 4 bases and J dropped 2; count of bases not matched to a gene: 6. The germline V gene encodes CDR1 SGDLS and CDR2 YYNGEE. Here the CDR3 DNA reads TGTGCCAGCAGCACAGGGGACAGGGGAGGCAATCAGCCCCAGCATTTT. Amino acids: CASSTGDRGGNQPQHF. Together with reference TRBV9 and TRBJ1-5, the CDR3 gives the full variable domain: DSGVTQTPKHLITATGQRVTLRCSPRSGDLSVYWYQQSLDQGLQFLIQYYNGEERAKGNILERFSAQQFPDLHSELNLSSLELGDSALYFCASSTGDRGGNQPQHFGDGTRLSIL.

This sequence joins TRBV4-1 and TRBJ2-2; D possibly corresponds to TRBD2 (5 bases). The CDR3 consists of 17 residues. Trimming removed 3 bases at V and 6 bases at J, with 20 bases between. Germline loops: CDR1 MGHRA, CDR2 YSYEKL. In nucleotides, the CDR3 is TGCGCCAGCAGCCAGGACGAGGGTGCCTCGGCGGCCGGGGAGCTGTTTTTT. Its translation is CASSQDEGASAAGELFF.

This clone appeared once. The chain uses TRBV30 and TRBJ1-1, with D hard to call. CDR3 length: 14 amino acids. Germline V gives CDR1 GTSNPN, CDR2 SVGIG (reference sequence). V was pared by 4 bases and J by 1 base, with 13 bases between. The CDR3 spells CAWTVGLWNTEAFF. Here the CDR3 DNA reads TGTGCCTGGACCGTGGGCCTCTGGAACACTGAAGCTTTCTTT.